Listed below are T cell receptor beta chains from one sample, sequenced in a study of cytomegalovirus exposure and HLA in healthy donors. Here immunoSEQ multiplex PCR was the method, and the copy in TCRdb shows in-frame clones only, minus some. The sample yields over 100,000 clones, 70% to 85% seen once. The sequenced sample was PBMCs. Receptor source: a male donor in good health and CMV-seropositive. Each CDR3 is given with its conserved first and last residue.

J: TRBJ2-7
V: TRBV7-9
CDR3: CASSPPQGSSYEQYF

J: TRBJ2-2
V: TRBV11-3
CDR3: CASSQQGTGELFF

J: TRBJ2-3
V: TRBV28
CDR3: CASSYGQGKIFDTQYF

J: TRBJ2-3
V: TRBV2
CDR3: CASSEGRDTDTQYF

J: TRBJ1-5
V: TRBV6-6
CDR3: CASSPGGSNQPQHF

J: TRBJ2-1
V: TRBV19
CDR3: CASTPSGWYNEQFF

J: TRBJ1-2
V: TRBV28
CDR3: CASRGQEAGYGYTF

J: TRBJ1-5
V: TRBV6-1
CDR3: CASSEAGGGNQPQHF

J: TRBJ2-1
V: TRBV6-5
CDR3: CASRGGLAFKNEQFF

J: TRBJ2-7
V: TRBV18
CDR3: CASSPQGSNEQYF

J: TRBJ2-1
V: TRBV5-1
CDR3: CASSLWGQGREQFF

J: TRBJ2-7
V: TRBV6-1
CDR3: CASSENPGQGAYEQYF

J: TRBJ2-2
V: TRBV11-2
CDR3: CASSRDRYTGELFF

J: TRBJ2-5
V: TRBV9
CDR3: CASSERTSGGAGETQYF

J: TRBJ1-4
V: TRBV2
CDR3: CASRAGTGKLFF

J: TRBJ1-5
V: TRBV7-9
CDR3: CASSFDRQPQHF

J: TRBJ1-1
V: TRBV10-3
CDR3: CAIRATGSWPMNTEAFF

J: TRBJ2-1
V: TRBV20-1
CDR3: CSAHYNEQFF

J: TRBJ1-4
V: TRBV7-6
CDR3: CASSATGSTNEKLFF

J: TRBJ1-2
V: TRBV15
CDR3: CATSRGEGSYGYTF

J: TRBJ2-7
V: TRBV5-1
CDR3: CASSLGERGTGEQYF

J: TRBJ2-2
V: TRBV6-5
CDR3: CASSPDRDGELFF

J: TRBJ1-6
V: TRBV7-9
CDR3: CSSANVGRGARNSPLHF

J: TRBJ2-3
V: TRBV9
CDR3: CASSVVGGTTDTQYF

J: TRBJ2-5
V: TRBV7-2
CDR3: CASSFLQGRQETQYF

J: TRBJ2-1
V: TRBV5-6
CDR3: CASSLRLNEQFF

J: TRBJ2-1
V: TRBV7-9
CDR3: CSSSLGDSSYNEQFF

J: TRBJ1-4
V: TRBV28
CDR3: CASSGTGKLFF

J: TRBJ1-1
V: TRBV28
CDR3: CASSPSGRTEAFF

J: TRBJ2-2
V: TRBV5-4
CDR3: CASSLYSDGELFF

J: TRBJ1-2
V: TRBV15
CDR3: CATSRDLQNYGYTF

J: TRBJ2-3
V: TRBV10-3
CDR3: CATRGVGITDTQYF

J: TRBJ1-5
V: TRBV19
CDR3: CASSIYSSYHQPQHF

J: TRBJ2-1
V: TRBV7-9
CDR3: CSSSSRLEQFF

J: TRBJ1-1
V: TRBV7-8
CDR3: CASSLVATEAFF

J: TRBJ1-1
V: TRBV5-5
CDR3: CASSLGTGGVTEAFF

J: TRBJ2-7
V: TRBV2
CDR3: CASRAGQGAYEQYF

J: TRBJ2-7
V: TRBV7-8
CDR3: CASSPLAQTYEQYF

J: TRBJ1-6
V: TRBV30
CDR3: CAWSDLGSVRVNSPLHF

J: TRBJ2-1
V: TRBV28
CDR3: CASSLPPGQEYNEQFF

J: TRBJ1-2
V: TRBV6-5
CDR3: CASSYGTGYDYGYTF

J: TRBJ2-1
V: TRBV28
CDR3: CASSGGTGPLGEQFF

J: TRBJ2-1
V: TRBV2
CDR3: CASRLTSGGNNEQFF

J: TRBJ1-4
V: TRBV7-9
CDR3: CSSSLVGQGDEKLFF

J: TRBJ1-5
V: TRBV10-1
CDR3: CASPREEGERNQPQHF

J: TRBJ2-7
V: TRBV5-5
CDR3: CASSLAIWDRGNEQYF

J: TRBJ2-5
V: TRBV13
CDR3: CASSLLLRGSQETQYF

J: TRBJ1-6
V: TRBV15
CDR3: CATRSGFHSPLHF

J: TRBJ1-2
V: TRBV9
CDR3: CASSVHGQPAAEGYTF

J: TRBJ2-6
V: TRBV10-3
CDR3: CAISLSGANVLTF

J: TRBJ2-7
V: TRBV6-1
CDR3: CASTPLGGNWYEQYF

J: TRBJ2-2
V: TRBV7-9
CDR3: CASSHGAGELFF

J: TRBJ1-6
V: TRBV28
CDR3: CASSSPYLGGGNSPLHF

J: TRBJ1-6
V: TRBV5-4
CDR3: CASSTPGIDSPLHF

J: TRBJ1-1
V: TRBV14
CDR3: CASSRRRNEAFF

J: TRBJ1-5
V: TRBV5-1
CDR3: CASSLAGGDGQPQHF

J: TRBJ2-7
V: TRBV27
CDR3: CASSPRTGQWQYF

J: TRBJ2-7
V: TRBV7-9
CDR3: CASSSTPYEQYF